This TCR beta chain was observed in a study of graft-versus-host responses after intestinal transplantation. Germline CDR1 and CDR2: MGHRA and YSYEKL. CDR3 length: 15 amino acids. The ends lost 4 bases at V and 4 bases at J; junction bases unmatched: 6. The data were produced by immunoSEQ multiplex PCR, yet TCRdb's version contains in-frame clones alone and is incomplete. The sample holds tens of thousands of clones, approximately 92% seen once. The clonotype was recovered from a human patient who received an intestinal transplant, so some T cells may come from the graft donor. V gene TRBV4-1 combines with J gene TRBJ2-1; 8 bases align to TRBD1. Source: bone marrow, taken approximately 100 weeks after intestinal transplantation. CDR3 sequence reads: CASSLQGGYYNEQFF. CDR3 in DNA: TGCGCCAGCAGCCTACAGGGGGGTTATTACAATGAGCAGTTCTTC.